This T cell receptor beta chain was documented in a study of cytomegalovirus exposure and HLA in healthy donors (dated by TCRdb to about 2017). With respect to the entire study: In an earlier analysis of several hundred of the donors, 276 Gb of sequence data and some 100 million unique TCR beta sequences from 150 million to 200 million T cells were reported. Every repertoire in the discovery cohort had been generated on one and the same sequencing platform. HLA typing covered class I and class II loci at four-digit resolution. Of the 350 to 450 genotyped donors, 75% to 85% were placed in the genetic ancestry cluster associated with self-reported Caucasian donors. The study combined high-throughput TCR immunosequencing, statistical association of individual TCRs with disease status, and machine learning to predict cytomegalovirus infection status. Among approximately 370 genotyped donors of the cohort, an average of around 250,000 unique TCR beta nucleotide sequences was sequenced per donor, of which 15% to 20% were non-productive. Donor age, sex, ethnicity and CMV serostatus were collected together with the repertoire data. About 5 DR-DQ haplotypes were handled as single units for association and clustering, since linkage in the cohort was strong. In the later analysis, no new phenotypic data were used to find candidate immune exposures; instead, reliance was placed on TCR beta sequences and their occurrence across donors. Using immunosequencing, the study profiled T cell repertoires from fewer than 850 subjects and related those repertoires to cytomegalovirus serostatus. An early release covering roughly 580 HLA-typed donors comprised about 320 gigabases of sequencing data and around 85 million unique TCR sequences. A later analysis re-analyzed previously published TCR beta repertoires from roughly 690 donors and added high-resolution HLA genotyping to study TCR occurrence patterns. A later genetic analysis used genome-wide SNP genotypes for about 65% of the roughly 700 donors, treating that subset as a discovery cohort. The study aimed to test whether cataloging public T cell receptors could reveal signatures of past pathogen exposure. A separate validation cohort of 100 to 150 different subjects was used in addition to the 666-subject first cohort. In an earlier analysis of 500 to 650 of the donors, high-throughput TCR beta sequencing was used to judge whether each TCR beta V gene segment behaved as functional or pseudogenic. Typing coverage differed by locus: A, B, C, DRB1 and DQB1 were typed in about 629-640 donors, DQA1 in 522, DPA1 in approximately 600, and DPB1 in about 450. On the study overall, not on this receptor specifically: HLA typing was unavailable for some donors at each locus, so association tests used only the typed subset. Presence/absence analyses assumed roughly uniform sequencing depth across donors, an assumption that may not hold. Compared with the roughly 670-donor mean, donors in an Asian-associated ancestry cluster had fewer N-insertions in productive TCRs, according to a later genetic analysis. Cytomegalovirus status was reported to be diagnosed by the classifier with high specificity and sensitivity in both the original and validation cohorts. A later analysis associated about 17,000 TCR beta sequences with specific HLA alleles at a false discovery rate of 0.05. A later analysis reported that several top co-occurrence clusters appeared linked to parvovirus B19, influenza, CMV and Epstein-Barr virus. A total of 150 to 200 TCR beta chains were listed by the study as associated with cytomegalovirus. Immune exposure information for the cohort was limited to CMV serostatus. Correlated functional status among segregating V segments might be attributable to linkage disequilibrium, but an unknown experimental factor could not be ruled out. A later analysis found that most CMV-associated TCR beta chains appeared HLA-restricted, with HLA associations seemingly driven largely by CMV exposure. A further reported finding was that TCR beta sequences accurately predicted the HLA-A and HLA-B alleles for most subjects in the first cohort. Because counts were too low, around 17 rarely observed V segments, including chromosome 9 orphons, were left out of the earlier analysis of some 600 of the donors. Most TCR sequences were seen in very few donors, while some public TCRs were found in many individuals. Assigning TCR associations to individual alleles was difficult when HLA alleles, especially DR and DQ, strongly co-occurred. V-gene and J-gene trimming of TCR beta chains was associated with a missense DCLRE1C variant in a later genetic analysis, and the association was replicated in an independent cohort. The authors suggested that the approach could potentially be extended to other disease states and immunological phenotypes. A cluster of highly shared sequence variants was judged likely to represent a technical artifact of the sequencing pipeline. A few of the identified cytomegalovirus-associated TCR beta chains were confirmed in vitro to be specific for cytomegalovirus antigens. An earlier analysis of several hundred of the donors showed that most TCR beta V segments appeared in productive rearrangements either about 87% or about 30% of the time, which broadly matched IMGT annotations. A later analysis found that TCR association rates varied across HLA loci, with DRB1 alleles showing the most associated TCRs and HLA-C alleles the fewest. In this cohort, only TCR beta chains were sequenced, and detectable features were limited by the absence of alpha or paired-chain data. In a later analysis, HLA-associated TCR beta chains showed more clonal expansion and lower generation probabilities than non-associated chains that were equally common.

Library construction relied on the immunoSEQ multiplex PCR assay. For the multiplex PCR, a mixture combining 60 forward primers for TCR Vbeta segments and 13 reverse primers for TCR Jbeta segments was used. The CDR3 region of rearranged TCR beta genes was amplified from genomic DNA with a multiplex PCR assay. Amplified TCR beta libraries were sequenced as 87-base-pair reads on the Illumina HiSeq System. Concerning the study's data processing: A later analysis counted some 80 million unique TCR beta chains across the 700 or so repertoires, and some 12 million of these chains were shared by at least two donors. A nearest-neighbor algorithm error-corrected the raw reads and collapsed the reads into unique sequences, merging closely related sequences to remove PCR and sequencing errors. To assign V, D and J gene segments, CDR3 sequences were aligned to IMGT reference sequences. For a sequence to be retained, a match of at least six nucleotides to both a V gene segment and a J gene segment was required. A rearrangement was called productive if the CDR3 had no stop codons and remained in frame with V and J, and every other rearrangement was called non-productive. Following IMGT convention, CDR3 was defined as the stretch from the second conserved V-encoded cysteine up to the conserved J-encoded phenylalanine. The earlier analysis of a few hundred of the donors excluded sequences that lacked an unambiguous match to a single V gene segment. In an earlier analysis of 450 to 700 of the donors, V segments were called functional above 56.7% productive rearrangements and were called segregating when the between-donor standard deviation exceeded 5%. A statistical classification framework was built for diagnosing cytomegalovirus status from the catalog of TCR beta chain sequences. V and J gene assignment, in a later analysis, came from comparing TCR nucleotide sequences with IMGT/GENE-DB human TR gene sequences. In a later analysis, CDR3 sequences and most-parsimonious VDJ recombination scenarios were assigned using the TCRdist pipeline. In a later analysis, every TCR beta chain was defined by the combination of its CDR3 amino acid sequence and its V-gene family, and reads without a unique V-gene family were dropped. As a way to deal with suspected cross-contamination and a sequencing artifact, a later analysis dropped 450 to 600 nucleotide sequences that were highly shared and had low generation probability. For each public chain, a later analysis derived a clonal expansion index from normalized ranks of inferred template counts within each repertoire. A later analysis computed generation probabilities with a VDJ recombination model fitted to out-of-frame rearrangements, and checked the results against IGoR. A later analysis scored TCR-TCR, TCR-HLA and TCR-CMV co-occurrence with hypergeometric tests, applying a repertoire-size bias correction to TCR pairs. In a later analysis, false discovery rates were estimated by permuting HLA or CMV assignments 20 times. In a later analysis, co-occurring TCRs were grouped using DBSCAN, and TCRdist sequence similarity was added for clustering within HLA-allele-positive subsets. Co-occurrence clustering excluded repertoires with fewer than 30,000 or more than 120,000 public chains, plus five with anomalous nucleotide sharing. This immuneACCESS table, as held by TCRdb, lists in-frame sequences with V and J called but not all clones. Of the missing ones, under half trace to an unresolved V gene in checked studies; the others have no known cause. The V and J calls and clone size come from that table; D and trimming were worked out from the DNA. Within this sample are approximately 100,000 clones, with over 70% of them counted one time only. Of the sample, about 5% falls within the top ten clones.

In regard to this clone: What this receptor recognizes is not known. Base-call qualities are not available, and no considerably larger clone is one nucleotide away.

The cohort consisted of fewer than 700 healthy bone marrow donors. Cohort members were all nominally healthy when sampled, although unrecorded immune exposures were likely present. The donor tested CMV seronegative, placing the donor among the approximately 360 seronegative members of the cohort. Each donor provided a peripheral blood sample, and peripheral blood mononuclear cells were used for TCR beta sequencing. Genomic DNA extraction from the blood cell samples was performed with the Qiagen DNeasy Blood Extraction Kit. The sequenced sample was PBMCs. This receptor was identified in a woman in her 40s in good health and CMV-seronegative.

The DNA sequence is as follows: TGCGCCAGCAGCTCCGGGACAGGGGCAAACTATGGCTACACCTTC. This gives the protein CASSSGTGANYGYTF. The receptor chain draws on TRBV5-1 and TRBJ1-2, and 10 bases in between align with TRBD1. For CDR1 and CDR2, the germline V gene lists SGHRS and YFSETQ. For this chain, trimming is 3 bases at the V end and 2 bases at the J end, and the number of junction bases without a gene match is 4. The CDR3 holds 15 amino acids from the cysteine to the phenylalanine. The entry retains the CDR3 DNA only, 45 bases that are in frame from base 1.